This record covers a single TCR beta chain. No antigen is known for it. The CDR3 length is 13 residues. V lost 3 bases and J 2 bases, leaving 7 bases between the germline ends. CDR1 is SGHAT, CDR2 FQNNGV, per germline. The source of the sample is a study of OX40 agonist ivuxolimab in advanced cancers. Study in general: A male proportion of approximately 83% was recorded, with mean age approximately 56 years and range about 20 to 90. Partial responses, seen in three patients, involved one hepatocellular carcinoma and two cutaneous melanomas. Study observations and caveats: At 0.1 to 3.0 mg/kg, CD4+ and CD8+ blood T cells expanded clonally by week 6.

Measured with immunoSEQ multiplex PCR; TCRdb has only the in-frame clones, and not every one. Found here are roughly 80,000 clones, about 83% of them singletons; the top ten hold about 0.73%. The TCR sequence derives from an adult with an advanced solid tumor such as melanoma, head and neck, liver or kidney cancer. This chain joins TRBV11-2 and TRBJ1-1; D not certain. The sequenced sample was CD4+ or CD8+ T cells sorted from blood, obtained in a trial of the OX40 agonist ivuxolimab. Here the CDR3 reads CASSFSDNTEAFF. In DNA form, the CDR3 reads TGTGCCAGCAGCTTCTCGGACAACACTGAAGCTTTCTTT.